The 5 T cell receptor beta chains listed next were all sequenced from one sample in a study of blood T cell repertoires in COVID-19. Only in-frame clones appear in the TCRdb table, and some are missing; sequencing was by immunoSEQ multiplex PCR. This sample has approximately 440,000 clones, with about 91% found just once. The sample comprised peripheral blood. All receptors come from a woman between 50 and 59 years old with COVID-19, enrolled during active disease.

The chain is built from TRBV6-1 and TRBJ2-7; D possibly corresponds to TRBD2 (5 bases). The CDR3 length is 15 residues. The germline gives CDR1 MNHNS, CDR2 SASEGT. Trimming left V 3 bases short and J 1 base short, with 13 bases between. CDR3 amino acids: CASSDGGRGSYEQYF. The CDR3 coding sequence is TGTGCCAGCAGTGACGGAGGTCGTGGGTCCTACGAGCAGTACTTC.

CDR3 sequence reads: CASRKTSSLDEKLFF. The CDR3, as DNA: TGTGCCAGCAGGAAGACATCGTCTCTGGATGAAAAACTGTTTTTT. The genes are TRBV6-5 and TRBJ1-4, with unresolved D. Germline V gene sequence: CDR1 MNHEY, CDR2 SVGAGI. V was clipped by 6 bases and J by 6 bases, with 17 bases between them. CDR3 length: 15 residues.

This sequence joins TRBV30 and TRBJ1-1, with D perhaps matching TRBD1 (5 bases). Trimming cost V 2 bases and J 1 base, with 8 bases left between them. Germline assignment: CDR1 GTSNPN and CDR2 SVGIG (reference sequence). This CDR3 is 13 amino acids long. For the CDR3, the DNA is TGTGCCTGGAGTCAGGGTTGGAACACTGAAGCTTTCTTT. Translation gives CAWSQGWNTEAFF.

DNA of the CDR3: TGTGCCAGCAGCTTCAGGGGCCTCGGGGACAATGAGCAGTTCTTC. Translating gives CASSFRGLGDNEQFF. The chain is built from TRBV7-3 and TRBJ2-1, with D perhaps matching TRBD1 (6 bases). This CDR3 has 15 residues. CDR1 and CDR2 (germline): SGHTA, FQGTGA. V lost 3 bases and J 5 bases, leaving 14 bases between the germline ends.

This clone occurred a few times. The chain couples TRBV3-1 (or the pseudogene TRBV3-2) to TRBJ2-7; D call uncertain. The V gene lost 1 base and the J gene lost 0 bases, with 10 bases spanning the gap. From germline, CDR1 is LGHDT and CDR2 YNNKEL (reference sequence). The CDR3 extends over 15 amino acids. The CDR3 DNA reads TGTGCCAGCAGCCAAGGGGCAGGTAGCTCCTACGAGCAGTACTTC. Its protein is CASSQGAGSSYEQYF.